This TCR beta chain stems from a study of blood T cell repertoires in COVID-19. The age range of participants was 18 to 89 years, with residence in under 25 US areas. Participants' reported clinical history set cohort assignment. Recovered status in Cohort 3 required two negative PCRs, clearance, or symptom resolution. Some clones are missing from TCRdb's copy, which holds only in-frame ones; the method was immunoSEQ multiplex PCR. The repertoire holds nearly 350,000 clones, about 90% seen once, with more than 1% in the top ten. The CDR3 is 15 residues long. From germline, CDR1 is MGHRA and CDR2 YSYEKL. Trimming removed 0 bases at V and 4 bases at J, with 13 bases between.

The receptor was derived from a woman aged 25 to 39 who had recovered from COVID-19. The chain uses TRBV4-1 and TRBJ2-7; D remains unclear. Material: PBMCs or T cells enriched from blood (not recorded which). In nucleotides, the CDR3 is TGCGCCAGCAGCCAAGATCTAGGAAAAGTGTACGAGCAGTACTTC. This codes for CASSQDLGKVYEQYF.